The TCR beta chain under discussion was sequenced for a study of CXCR3-negative and CXCR3-positive naive CD8 T cells. Findings and limits, study-wide: Partly lower CXCR3 expression followed cryopreservation, and most assays relied on fresh PBMCs. Similar TRBV-TRBJ usage characterized naive CXCR3-negative and CXCR3-positive cells; memory cells differed. CXCR3-positive naive cells had TRB CDR3s that were more hydrophobic than CXCR3-negative naive cells had.

Via 5' RACE with UMI labels, TRB cDNA libraries were prepared. Reanalyzing the 5' RACE reads, TCRdb keeps one entry per CDR3 protein, without DNA. The sample's table shows about 62,000 distinct CDR3 sequences. CDR1 is MRHNA and CDR2 is SNTAGT in the germline V gene. This CDR3 is built from 19 residues. A note on this clonotype: What it binds is unknown.

Sequencing was performed on naive CXCR3- CD8+ T cells from blood. Subset denoted: CD45RO-CCR7+CD27+CD95- naive CD8+ T cells lacking CXCR3 (TNR3-). The receptor was isolated from a human donor in good health. Some clones in this sample may be carry-over from other donors' samples. This chain joins TRBV6-4 and TRBJ2-1; there is no DNA to check the TCRdb D call of TRBD1. The CDR3 reads CASSEGSFVGQILYNEQFF.